The T cell receptor (beta chain) under discussion was sequenced for a study of identical twins. TCRdb reanalysed the 5' RACE reads using MiXCR and keeps one entry per CDR3 protein. The sample lists around 960,000 distinct CDR3 sequences, 9% to 15% occurring once. General study points: For out-of-frame beta sequences, excess twin sharing was weaker. Out-of-frame TCR alpha sharing observed in monozygotic twins exceeded model estimates.

This clonotype showed up just a few times. What it binds is unknown. V gave up 5 bases and J gave up 5 bases, with 16 bases separating them. Germline CDR1 LGHDT, CDR2 YNNKEL (reference sequence). The CDR3 has 15 residues. This same sample was also taken into another study, of yellow fever vaccine responses in identical twins. That source adds: Twins showed a vaccine T cell response that reportedly seemed partly convergent, partly personalized.

The TCR sequence derives from a woman aged 18-29 years in good health. The V call is TRBV3-1, the J call TRBJ2-1; D is tentatively TRBD1 or TRBD2 (6 bases each). Sequencing used PBMCs. The CDR3 protein is CASSGPGAGHNEQFF. DNA for the CDR3: TGTGCCAGCAGCGGTCCGGGGGCTGGGCACAATGAGCAGTTCTTC.